Presented here are 17 T cell receptor beta chains from one specimen sequenced in a study of cytomegalovirus exposure and HLA in healthy donors. In the PCR, 60 Vbeta and 13 Jbeta primers were used. Clones were sequenced by immunoSEQ multiplex PCR, and TCRdb holds only the in-frame ones, with some missing. The sample carries around 130,000 clones, 65% to 75% recorded once. The sequencing sample was made of PBMCs. Source of these receptors: a man aged 35 to 55 in good health and CMV-seropositive.

The rearrangement links TRBV9 to TRBJ1-2, with a possible D match to TRBD1 (6 bases). The CDR3 length is 16 residues. V lost 4 bases to trimming and J lost 3 bases, with 19 bases between them. CDR1 is SGDLS and CDR2 is YYNGEE in the germline V gene. The CDR3: CASSPQVRDTHYGYTF. The DNA of the CDR3 is TGTGCCAGCAGCCCTCAAGTTCGGGACACACACTATGGCTACACCTTC.

Comment on this clone: At one end, the junction sequence differs from germline, possibly due to a read error. The rearrangement links TRBV30 to TRBJ1-2; TRBD1 matches 7 bases. Germline-derived CDR1 and CDR2 are GTSNPN and SVGIG (reference sequence). The CDR3 spans 11 residues. CDR3 coding DNA: TGTGCCTGGGGGCTAGGGGGCAGCTTCGTCTTC. Amino acid sequence: CAWGLGGSFVF.

This rearrangement joins TRBV30 to TRBJ2-1, with 9 bases matching TRBD2. The length of the CDR3 is 14 residues. Trimming took 5 bases from V and 4 from J; bases not matched to a gene: 6. In germline, CDR1 is GTSNPN, CDR2 SVGIG (reference sequence). The CDR3 DNA follows: TGTGCCTGGGCAACTAGCGGGCGATACAATGAGCAGTTCTTC. Translating it yields CAWATSGRYNEQFF.

This clone has only one observation. This rearrangement joins TRBV5-1 to TRBJ2-5, with 8 nucleotides matching TRBD1. CDR3 length equals 16 residues. J lost 2 bases, V lost 1 base, and 7 bases had no gene match. Per the germline V gene, CDR1 is SGHRS and CDR2 is YFSETQ. CDR3 in amino acids: CASSLRVRGRQETQYF. The CDR3 nucleotides are TGCGCCAGCAGCTTGCGTGTCAGGGGGCGACAAGAGACCCAGTACTTC.

This sequence joins TRBV19 and TRBJ1-4, with D possibly TRBD1 on 5 matching bases. V was shortened by 6 bases and J by 7 bases, with 15 bases between the two germline ends. Germline CDR1 LNHDA, CDR2 SQIVND (reference sequence). The CDR3 length is 14 residues. The CDR3 region has the DNA TGTGCCAGTAGGGTCCAGGGAATCGGTGAAAAACTGTTTTTT. Its translation is CASRVQGIGEKLFF.

The gene calls are TRBV11-2 and TRBJ1-1; D is perhaps TRBD1 (6 bases). Per germline, CDR1 SGHAT and CDR2 FQNNGV. The CDR3 sequence is 14 residues long. The germline V and J ends were trimmed by 1 base and 4 bases, with 10 bases remaining between them. In DNA form, the CDR3 reads TGTGCCAGCAGCTTAGCCAGGGGTGGCACTGAAGCTTTCTTT. Protein product: CASSLARGGTEAFF.

This chain links TRBV7-7 with TRBJ2-7, with D unclear. The V end lost 0 bases, the J end lost 4 bases, and 7 bases lay between the germline ends. This CDR3 is 13 amino acids long. Germline-derived CDR1 and CDR2 are SSHAT and FNYEAQ (reference sequence). The CDR3 DNA sequence: TGTGCCAGCAGCTTAGCGTACCAGTACGAGCAGTACTTC. Its protein is CASSLAYQYEQYF. The complete variable domain, with remaining parts taken from reference TRBV7-7 and TRBJ2-7, reads GAGVSQSPRYKVTKRGQDVTLRCDPISSHATLYWYQQALGQGPEFLTYFNYEAQPDKSGLPSDRFSAERPEGSISTLTIQRTEQRDSAMYRCASSLAYQYEQYFGPGTRLTVT.

As DNA, the CDR3 is TGTGCCTGGAGTGGAGAAGGGACTAGCGGATACCAAGAGACCCAGTACTTC. Amino acids: CAWSGEGTSGYQETQYF. This chain links TRBV30 with TRBJ2-5, with TRBD2 matching 11 bases. Looked up from germline, CDR1 is GTSNPN and CDR2 is SVGIG (reference sequence). V lost 1 base, J lost 0 bases, and 7 bases stayed unmatched. CDR3 length: 17 amino acids.

This sequence joins TRBV28 and TRBJ1-5; D might be TRBD1 (5 bases). Germline values: CDR1 MDHEN, CDR2 SYDVKM. The CDR3 is 12 residues long. V gave up 10 bases and J gave up 4 bases, with 11 bases separating them. The CDR3 bases are TGTGCCACCAACGCAGGGAATCAGCCCCAGCATTTT. Translating it yields CATNAGNQPQHF.

This chain joins TRBV7-2 and TRBJ2-7; 12 bases agree with TRBD2. V lost 5 bases and J lost 2; bases outside the gene matches: 4. CDR3 length: 15 amino acids. In germline, CDR1 is SGHTA, CDR2 FQGNSA. The CDR3, as DNA: TGTGCCAGCAGCGCTGGGACTAGCGGGCCCTACGAGCAGTACTTC. Its protein product is CASSAGTSGPYEQYF.

A single count supports this clone. The rearrangement links TRBV9 to TRBJ1-2, with D unresolved. V gave up 0 bases and J gave up 0 bases, with 6 bases separating them. There are 14 residues in the CDR3. Germline CDR1 and CDR2: SGDLS and YYNGEE. The CDR3 here is CASSVDTANYGYTF. The CDR3 DNA is TGTGCCAGCAGCGTAGATACAGCTAACTATGGCTACACCTTC.

This chain joins TRBV6-5 and TRBJ2-2; tentative D call: TRBD2 (6 bases). The CDR3 runs to 13 residues. Trimming took off 5 bases at V and 5 bases at J, with 9 bases between the two ends. Germline V gives CDR1 MNHEY, CDR2 SVGAGI. CDR3 sequence reads: CASSRGVTGELFF. As DNA, the CDR3 is TGTGCCAGCAGTCGCGGGGTTACCGGGGAGCTGTTTTTT.

The chain links TRBV13 to TRBJ2-5; D is possibly TRBD1 (5 bases). The DNA end lines up better with TRBJ2-7; the J call may be wrong. The CDR3 spans 18 residues. CDR1 and CDR2 (germline): PRHDT, FYEKMQ (reference sequence). The CDR3 loop is CASSLVYRTNSISYEQYF. The CDR3 DNA is TGTGCCAGCAGCTTAGTGTATAGGACAAATTCGATCTCCTACGAGCAGTACTTC.

This chain joins TRBV7-9 and TRBJ2-7, with TRBD2 matching over 11 bases. V lost 7 bases, J lost 5 bases, and 10 bases stayed unmatched. The CDR3 covers 15 residues. Germline V lookup: CDR1 SEHNR, CDR2 FQNEAQ (reference sequence). The CDR3 here is CASTVSGRAGHEQYF. CDR3 coding DNA: TGTGCCAGCACCGTTAGCGGGAGGGCAGGCCACGAGCAGTACTTC.

This chain connects TRBV5-6 to TRBJ1-4, with a tentative D call TRBD1 (5 bases). The V end was cut by 3 bases, the J end by 8 bases, with 11 bases between. The CDR3 has 13 residues. Germline loops: CDR1 SGHDT, CDR2 YYEEEE. CDR3 region: CASSSQGREKLFF. The DNA of the CDR3 is TGTGCCAGCAGCTCCCAGGGTCGGGAAAAACTGTTTTTT.

V gene TRBV25-1 combines with J gene TRBJ2-5; no firm D call. Germline values: CDR1 MGHDK, CDR2 SYGVNS. Trimming took off 9 bases at V and 2 bases at J, with 19 bases between the two ends. This CDR3 contains 15 residues. The CDR3 region has the DNA TGTGCCAGTTCACAACCGGGTCCACCTCAAGAGACCCAGTACTTC. Its translation: CASSQPGPPQETQYF.

The V and J genes are TRBV5-1 and TRBJ2-2; 7 nucleotides agree with TRBD1. Germline V CDR1 and CDR2: SGHRS, YFSETQ. Losses at the gene ends were 3 bases for V and 0 bases for J; bases not matched to a gene: 2. The CDR3 consists of 15 residues. The chain's CDR3 is CASSWTGTNTGELFF. The CDR3 DNA is TGCGCCAGCAGCTGGACAGGAACGAACACCGGGGAGCTGTTTTTT.